This TCR beta chain was identified during a study of cytomegalovirus exposure and HLA in healthy donors. Primers for the PCR totalled 60 Vbeta and 13 Jbeta. Source study methods: Later, tens of millions of unique TCR beta chains were counted in an analysis, and about 12 million of them were shared. TCRdb's table, derived via immunoSEQ multiplex PCR, lists solely in-frame clones and lacks some. Clone size and V and J calls were adopted from that table, with D and trimming inferred from the DNA. The table shows 85,000 to 100,000 clones, with around 76% occurring only once. Germline V gives CDR1 SEHNR, CDR2 FQNEAQ (reference sequence). V lost 2 bases and J 5 bases, leaving 6 bases between the germline ends. The CDR3 is 12 amino acids.

This TCR derives from a human donor in good health. Sequenced material: PBMCs. The J gene is TRBJ1-1, the V gene TRBV7-9; D unclear. CDR3 sequence reads: CASSLFSTEAFF. Written as DNA, the CDR3 is TGTGCCAGCAGCTTATTTTCGACTGAAGCTTTCTTT. The full variable domain, completed using reference TRBV7-9 and TRBJ1-1, is DTGVSQNPRHKITKRGQNVTFRCDPISEHNRLYWYRQTLGQGPEFLTYFQNEAQLEKSRLLSDRFSAERPKGSFSTLEIQRTEQGDSAMYLCASSLFSTEAFFGQGTRLTVV.